This TCR beta chain comes out of a study of blood T cell repertoires in COVID-19. Sequencing used immunoSEQ multiplex PCR; TCRdb keeps in-frame clones, though not all of them. The data contain approximately 220,000 clones, roughly 80% of them singletons. V lost 3 bases to trimming and J lost 2 bases, with 11 bases between them. CDR1 and CDR2 (germline): SGHTA, FQGNSA. The CDR3 contains 14 residues. This chain uses TRBV7-2 with TRBJ2-7; possibly TRBD1 for D (6 bases). Sequenced input: PBMCs or T cells enriched from blood (not recorded which). This clonotype originated in a woman aged 45-65 years who had been exposed to COVID-19. CDR3 in DNA: TGTGCCAGCAGCTTTCCGGGACAAACCTACGAGCAGTACTTC. This encodes CASSFPGQTYEQYF.